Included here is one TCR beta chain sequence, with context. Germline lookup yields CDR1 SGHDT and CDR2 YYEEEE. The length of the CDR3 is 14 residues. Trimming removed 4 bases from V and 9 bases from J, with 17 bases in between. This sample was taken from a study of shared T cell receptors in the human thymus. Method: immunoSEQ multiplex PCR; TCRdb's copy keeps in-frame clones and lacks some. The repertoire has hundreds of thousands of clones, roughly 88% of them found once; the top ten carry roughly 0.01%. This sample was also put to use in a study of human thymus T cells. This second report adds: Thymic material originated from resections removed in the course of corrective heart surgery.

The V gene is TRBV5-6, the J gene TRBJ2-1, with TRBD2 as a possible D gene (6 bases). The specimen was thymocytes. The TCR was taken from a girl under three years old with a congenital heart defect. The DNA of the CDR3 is TGTGCCAGCAGCCAGGACTACCCGGCCTGTGAGCAGTTCTTC. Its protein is CASSQDYPACEQFF.